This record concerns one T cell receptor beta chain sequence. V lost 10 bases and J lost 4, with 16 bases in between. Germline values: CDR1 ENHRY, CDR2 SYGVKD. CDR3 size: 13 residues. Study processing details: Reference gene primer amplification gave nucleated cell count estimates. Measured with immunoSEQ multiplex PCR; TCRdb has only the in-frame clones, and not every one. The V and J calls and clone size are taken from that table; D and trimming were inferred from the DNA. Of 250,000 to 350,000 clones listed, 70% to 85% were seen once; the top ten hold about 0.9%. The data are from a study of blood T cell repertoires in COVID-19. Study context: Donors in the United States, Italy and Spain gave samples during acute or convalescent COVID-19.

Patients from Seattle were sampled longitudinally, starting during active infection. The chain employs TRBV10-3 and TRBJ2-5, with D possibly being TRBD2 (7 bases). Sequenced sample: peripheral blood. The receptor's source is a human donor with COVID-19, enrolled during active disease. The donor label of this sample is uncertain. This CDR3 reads CATGGGSAETQYF. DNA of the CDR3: TGTGCCACGGGGGGCGGAAGTGCAGAGACCCAGTACTTC.